Each of the 8 T cell receptor beta chains below was sequenced from the same sample in a study of T cells in Graves' hyperthyroidism and ophthalmopathy. Using RNA transcripts as the source, TCR beta CDR3 regions were amplified. First-round RT-PCR with HTBI primers amplified the TCR CDR3 region. TCRdb reprocessed the multiplex PCR reads with MiXCR, giving one entry per CDR3 protein. The table records over 700,000 distinct CDR3 sequences, about two fifths of them present only once. Sample: blood. Receptors were obtained from a man between 18 and 35 years old with Graves' hyperthyroidism.

The chain recombines TRBV5-1 with TRBJ1-1; TRBD1 is a possible D gene (6 bases). Trimming cost V 0 bases and J 6 bases, with 15 bases left between them. This CDR3 region has 15 residues. Looked up from germline, CDR1 is SGHRS and CDR2 is YFSETQ. CDR3 amino acids: CASSLGGGLTSEAFF. In nucleotides, the CDR3 is TGCGCCAGCAGCTTGGGGGGGGGGCTAACGTCTGAAGCTTTCTTT.

There are many counts of this clonotype. This sequence joins TRBV10-3 and TRBJ1-6; tentative D call: TRBD1 (6 bases). Trimming cost V 7 bases and J 8 bases, with 12 bases left between them. Per germline, CDR1 ENHRY and CDR2 SYGVKD. This CDR3 contains 13 residues. The CDR3 loop reads CAIKKGEDSPLHF. The CDR3 coding sequence is TGTGCCATCAAGAAGGGGGAGGATTCACCCCTCCACTTT.

This clonotype has ten or more counts. CDR3 region: CSVSRGFAYEQYF. Written as DNA, the CDR3 is TGCAGCGTTAGTCGGGGGTTCGCATACGAGCAGTACTTC. V usage is TRBV29-1 and J usage is TRBJ2-7; possibly TRBD2 for D (6 bases). There are 13 residues in the CDR3. Trimming took 5 bases from V and 4 from J, leaving 15 bases between them. Germline V CDR1 and CDR2: SQVTM, ANQGSEA.

On this clonotype itself: Possible read error: a much larger clone is one base away. The J gene is TRBJ2-6, the V gene TRBV7-3, with no clear D. The V gene lost 2 bases and the J gene lost 0 bases, with 8 bases spanning the gap. The CDR3 runs to 16 residues. CDR1 is SGHTA and CDR2 is FQGTGA in the germline V gene. In nucleotides, the CDR3 is TGTGCCAGCAGCTTACAGATCCACTCTGGGGCCAACGTCCTGACTTTC. Residues: CASSLQIHSGANVLTF.

This chain joins TRBV2 and TRBJ1-1, with 11 bases matching TRBD1. This CDR3 has 15 residues. J lost 4 bases, V lost 5 bases, and 6 bases had no gene match. CDR1 SNHLY and CDR2 FYNNEI come from the germline V gene. CDR3 nucleotide sequence: TGTGCCAGCAGTTCGGGACAGGGGGTTGTCACTGAAGCTTTCTTT. The encoded protein is CASSSGQGVVTEAFF.

This clonotype was counted at least ten times. V and J are TRBV29-1 and TRBJ1-1, with a tentative D call TRBD1 (5 bases). V was pared by 4 bases and J by 3 bases, with 15 bases between. The CDR3 contains 14 residues. Germline V CDR1 and CDR2: SQVTM, ANQGSEA. As DNA, the CDR3 is TGCAGCGTTGGCGAGACAGCCCCGGACACTGAAGCTTTCTTT. This sequence encodes CSVGETAPDTEAFF.

The chain links TRBV12-3 or TRBV12-4 to TRBJ1-1; no firm D call. V lost 0 bases and J lost 10, with 9 bases in between. This CDR3 contains 12 residues. The CDR3 here is CASSLALVGAFF. CDR3 coding DNA: TGTGCCAGCAGTTTAGCGCTAGTGGGAGCTTTCTTT.

There are many counts of this clonotype. V and J are TRBV7-3 and TRBJ1-2, with TRBD1 as a possible D gene (5 bases). Germline V gene data show CDR1 as SGHTA and CDR2 as FQGTGA. The ends were cut back, 2 bases at V and 1 base at J, with 11 bases in the middle. The CDR3 is 15 amino acids. Here the CDR3 DNA reads TGTGCCAGCAGCTTAGGGACGGGGCTTAACTATGGCTACACCTTC. Its translation is CASSLGTGLNYGYTF.